One sample yielded the 2 T cell receptor beta chains listed below, sequenced in a study of human CD4 T cells and Enterobacteriaceae (dated by TCRdb to about 2020). To prepare the library, the immunoSEQ multiplex PCR assay was applied. TCRdb holds this immuneACCESS table with in-frame rearrangements only. Some clones are missing; in checked studies, unresolved V genes explain under half, and the rest has no known cause. This sample lists some 30,000 clones; roughly 79% were detected once. The top ten clones comprise around 1.7% of the sample. Memory CD4+ T cells, defined as all CD4+ cells except CD45RA+CCR7+CD95- naive cells, were FACS-sorted on a FACSAria III to over 95% purity. The material sequenced was memory CD4+ T cells from blood. According to the study, the label for this sample's cell subset or site signals: total memory CD4 T cells sorted directly ex vivo, unstimulated. The receptors were gathered from a human donor in good health.

The genes are TRBV7-9 and TRBJ2-3; 9 positions match TRBD1. After removal of 3 bases from V and 4 bases from J, the junction contained 2 bases not matched to a gene. The germline CDR1 and CDR2 sequences are SEHNR and FQNEAQ (reference sequence). The length of the CDR3 is 14 residues. CDR3 sequence reads: CASSLGTGSDTQYF. In DNA, the CDR3 is TGTGCCAGCAGCTTGGGGACAGGGTCAGATACGCAGTATTTT.

The V gene is TRBV5-8, the J gene TRBJ2-1, with a weak D call TRBD2 (7 bases). V lost 4 bases and J lost 2, with 16 bases in between. CDR1 is SGHTS and CDR2 is YDEGEE in the germline V gene. This CDR3 contains 16 residues. CDR3 nucleotides: TGTGCCAGCAGCCTTTTTGCGGGGGCCGCCTACAATGAGCAGTTCTTC. It translates to CASSLFAGAAYNEQFF.